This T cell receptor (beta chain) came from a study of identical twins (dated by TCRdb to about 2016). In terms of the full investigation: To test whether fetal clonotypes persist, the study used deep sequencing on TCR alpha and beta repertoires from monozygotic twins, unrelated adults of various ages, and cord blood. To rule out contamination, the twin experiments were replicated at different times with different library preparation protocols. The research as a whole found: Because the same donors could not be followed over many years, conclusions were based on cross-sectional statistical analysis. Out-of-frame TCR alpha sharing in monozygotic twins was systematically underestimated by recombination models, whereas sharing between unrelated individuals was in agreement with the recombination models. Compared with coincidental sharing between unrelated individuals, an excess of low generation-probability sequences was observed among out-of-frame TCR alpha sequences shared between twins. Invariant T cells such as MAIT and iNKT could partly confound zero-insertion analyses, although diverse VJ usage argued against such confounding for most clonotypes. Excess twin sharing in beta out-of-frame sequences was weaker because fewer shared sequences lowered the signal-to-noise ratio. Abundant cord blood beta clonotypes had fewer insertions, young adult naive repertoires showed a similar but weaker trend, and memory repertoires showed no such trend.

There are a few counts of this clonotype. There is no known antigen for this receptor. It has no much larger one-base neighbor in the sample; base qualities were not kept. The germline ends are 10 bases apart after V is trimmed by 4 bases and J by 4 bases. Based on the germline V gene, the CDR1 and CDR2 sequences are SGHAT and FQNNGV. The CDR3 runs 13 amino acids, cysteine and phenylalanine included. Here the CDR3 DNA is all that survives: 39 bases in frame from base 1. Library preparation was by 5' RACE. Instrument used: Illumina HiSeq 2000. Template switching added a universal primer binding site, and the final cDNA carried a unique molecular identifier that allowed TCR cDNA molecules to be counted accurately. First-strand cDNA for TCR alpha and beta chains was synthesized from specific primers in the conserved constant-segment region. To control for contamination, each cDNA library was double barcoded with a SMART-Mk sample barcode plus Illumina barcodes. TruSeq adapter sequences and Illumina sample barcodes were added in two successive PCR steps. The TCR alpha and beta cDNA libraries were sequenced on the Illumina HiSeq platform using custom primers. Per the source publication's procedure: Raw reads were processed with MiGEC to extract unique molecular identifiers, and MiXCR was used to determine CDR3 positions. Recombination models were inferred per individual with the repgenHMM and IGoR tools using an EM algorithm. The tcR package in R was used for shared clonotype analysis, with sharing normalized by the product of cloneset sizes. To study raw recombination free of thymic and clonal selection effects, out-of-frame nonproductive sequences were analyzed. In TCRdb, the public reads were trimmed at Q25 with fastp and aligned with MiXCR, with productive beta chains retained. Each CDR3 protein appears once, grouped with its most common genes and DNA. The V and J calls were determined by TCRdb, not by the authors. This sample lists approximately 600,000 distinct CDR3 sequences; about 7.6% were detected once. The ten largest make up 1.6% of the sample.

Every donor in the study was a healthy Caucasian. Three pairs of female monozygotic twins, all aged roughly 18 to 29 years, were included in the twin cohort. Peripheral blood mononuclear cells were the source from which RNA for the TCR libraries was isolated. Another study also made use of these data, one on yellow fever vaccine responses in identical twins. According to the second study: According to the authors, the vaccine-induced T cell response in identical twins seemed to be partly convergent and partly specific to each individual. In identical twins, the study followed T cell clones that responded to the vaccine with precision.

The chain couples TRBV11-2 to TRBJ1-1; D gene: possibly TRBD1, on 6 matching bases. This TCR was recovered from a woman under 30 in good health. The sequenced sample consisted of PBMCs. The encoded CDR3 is CASSSGVRTEAFF. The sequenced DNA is TGTGCCAGCAGCTCAGGGGTGCGCACTGAAGCTTTCTTT. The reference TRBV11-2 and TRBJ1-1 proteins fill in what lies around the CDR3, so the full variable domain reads EAGVAQSPRYKIIEKRQSVAFWCNPISGHATLYWYQQILGQGPKLLIQFQNNGVVDDSQLPKDRFSAERLKGVDSTLKIQPAKLEDSAVYLCASSSGVRTEAFFGQGTRLTVV.